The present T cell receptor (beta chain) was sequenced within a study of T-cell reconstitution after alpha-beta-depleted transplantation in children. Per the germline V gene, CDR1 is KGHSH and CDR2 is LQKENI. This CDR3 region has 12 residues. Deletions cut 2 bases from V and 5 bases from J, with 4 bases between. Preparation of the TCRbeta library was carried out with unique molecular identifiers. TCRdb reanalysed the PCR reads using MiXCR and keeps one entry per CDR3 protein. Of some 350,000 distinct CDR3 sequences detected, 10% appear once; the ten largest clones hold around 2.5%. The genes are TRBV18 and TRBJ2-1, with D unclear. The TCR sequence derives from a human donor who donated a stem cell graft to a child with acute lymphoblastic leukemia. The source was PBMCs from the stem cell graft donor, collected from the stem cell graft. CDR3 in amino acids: CASSPWDNEQFF. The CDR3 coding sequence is TGTGCCAGCTCACCATGGGACAATGAGCAGTTCTTC.